This TCR beta chain came from a study of graft-versus-host responses after intestinal transplantation. As for the study in general: Each recipient received anti-thymocyte globulin induction, then tacrolimus and steroids for 3 to 4 years. Regarding the study as a whole: Peak circulating GvH clone levels tracked with early post-transplant HvG declines. Detection of GvH clones occurred in recipient marrow, and some had their first appearance in ileum or blood.

Post-transplantation marrow specimens were derived from the posterior iliac crest or an alternative site. Germline V gene data show CDR1 as WNHNN and CDR2 as SYGVQD (reference sequence). V lost 0 bases, J lost 4 bases, and 2 bases stayed unmatched. The CDR3 has 15 residues. The assay was immunoSEQ multiplex PCR, and TCRdb's table has in-frame clones only and misses some. Altogether some 69,000 clones are present, more than 90% being singletons, with the ten largest covering around 7.1%. As for this clone: No antigen is known for it.

The chain uses TRBV10-1 and TRBJ2-5, with 10 positions matching TRBD1. The source is a human patient who received an intestinal transplant, so some T cells may come from the graft donor. Sequenced here: bone marrow, sampled approximately 740 days after intestinal transplantation. CDR3 region: CASSESWTGGETQYF. The CDR3 nucleotides read TGCGCCAGCAGTGAGTCCTGGACAGGGGGAGAGACCCAGTACTTC.